This TCR beta chain was recovered during a study of CD8 T cells in ankylosing spondylitis. Study conclusions and caveats: Peripheral blood samples showed relatively rare disease-linked clones, and these clones were CD8+. Several highly homologous variants made up a TCR beta motif that seemed to typify ankylosing spondylitis blood. According to the report, clones linked to the disease were significantly enriched in matched synovial fluid samples taken from ankylosing spondylitis patients.

This clonotype occurred many times. Its specificity is not known. Molecular-barcoded quantitative 5'-RACE produced these TCR beta libraries. TCRdb reprocessed the 5' RACE reads via MiXCR and lists one record per CDR3 protein. In the table there are roughly 91,000 distinct CDR3 sequences, almost 8.5% of which are singletons. CDR1 SQVTM and CDR2 ANQGSEA come from the germline V gene. The CDR3 is 18 residues long. Deletions cut 3 bases from V and 1 base from J, with 22 bases between. This TCR came from a male donor with ankylosing spondylitis or in good health (not recorded which). Sequenced: blood, either unsorted or a sorted T cell fraction (not recorded which). V usage is TRBV29-1 and J usage is TRBJ2-1; no firm D call. The CDR3 DNA is TGCAGCGTTGATGGGTTTAGGGAACAGTCTTTATCCTACAATGAGCAGTTCTTC. Translated, it gives CSVDGFREQSLSYNEQFF.